This entry features one TCR beta chain sequence. This CDR3 region has 17 residues. Germline V gives CDR1 MNHEY, CDR2 SVGEGT. The germline V and J ends were trimmed by 3 bases and 8 bases, with 25 bases remaining between them. Original processing methods: The assay estimated nucleated cells by amplifying reference gene primers. Libraries were prepared by immunoSEQ multiplex PCR; TCRdb keeps only in-frame clonotypes and omits some of them. V and J calls and clone size are those listed in that table; D and trimming were worked out from the DNA. The repertoire consists of about 69,000 clones, with 65% to 85% occurring once and the leading ten covering about 15%. This entry belongs to a study of blood T cell repertoires in COVID-19.

The sequenced material came from peripheral blood. This sequence originates from a man between 60 and 75 years old with acute or convalescent COVID-19. V and J are TRBV6-2 or TRBV6-3 and TRBJ1-2, with D maybe TRBD1 (5 bases). The CDR3 is CASSYAPQGLPSLGYTF. DNA for the CDR3: TGTGCCAGCAGTTATGCCCCCCAGGGTCTGCCATCGCTGGGCTACACCTTC.